The 12 T cell receptor beta chains listed next were all sequenced from one sample in a study of molecular identifiers for immune sequencing clone quantification. TCRdb fed the PCR reads into MiXCR, producing one record per CDR3 protein. The sample gives under 650,000 distinct CDR3 sequences, just under 20% of which show up once; roughly 0.83% is in the top ten. The specimen sequenced was naive CD8+ T cells from blood, with Jurkat cell RNA spiked in. Subset noted: FACS-sorted CD8+CD4-CCR7+CD45RA+ naive T cells. The receptors stem from a human donor in good health. Some libraries in this study had Jurkat cell RNA spiked in.

The chain combines TRBV7-3 with TRBJ2-1; TRBD1 is a possible D gene (5 bases). Germline V gene lookup returns CDR1 SGHTA and CDR2 FQGTGA. V lost 6 bases, J lost 3 bases, and 21 bases lay in between. The CDR3 is 17 residues long. CDR3 loop: CASSLGEDSEIYNEQFF. CDR3 DNA: TGTGCCAGCAGTTTAGGGGAAGACAGCGAGATCTACAATGAGCAGTTCTTC. Variable domain in full (rest from reference TRBV7-3 and TRBJ2-1): GAGVSQTPSNKVTEKGKYVELRCDPISGHTALYWYRQSLGQGPEFLIYFQGTGAADDSGLPNDRFFAVRPEGSVSTLKIQRTERGDSAVYLCASSLGEDSEIYNEQFFGPGTRLTVL.

This clonotype was counted many times. This rearrangement joins TRBV6-2 or TRBV6-3 to TRBJ1-5; D perhaps matches TRBD1 (5 bases). There are 17 residues in the CDR3. V shed 0 bases and J shed 4 bases, with 16 bases lying between them. Germline CDR1 MNHEY, CDR2 SVGEGT. The CDR3 sequence is CASSYSTIRQPNQPQHF. DNA of the CDR3: TGTGCCAGCAGTTACTCAACTATTCGACAGCCAAATCAGCCCCAGCATTTT.

Note on this clonotype: This sequence may be a read error, since a much larger clone differs from it by one base. Here the CDR3 omits its conserved ending phenylalanine or tryptophan, so a read error is the likely source. The rearrangement joins TRBV20-1 to TRBJ2-7; TRBD1 might be the D (6 bases). Germline V gene lookup returns CDR1 DFQATT and CDR2 SNEGSKA (reference sequence). V dropped 1 base and J dropped 3 bases, with 13 bases sitting between them. CDR3 length: 14 residues. DNA of the CDR3: TGCAGTGCTAGAGTAGGAGACAGGCTCTACGAGCAGTACCTC. It encodes CSARVGDRLYEQYL.

This clonotype has at least ten counts. This chain connects TRBV11-2 to TRBJ2-3; D is ambiguous. This CDR3 has 16 amino acids. Germline lookup yields CDR1 SGHAT and CDR2 FQNNGV. V was trimmed by 1 base and J by 0 bases, leaving 11 bases between them. The CDR3 protein is CASSLGSQISTDTQYF. The DNA of the CDR3 is TGTGCCAGCAGCTTAGGCAGCCAGATCAGCACAGATACGCAGTATTTT. The full variable domain, its missing parts supplied by reference TRBV11-2 and TRBJ2-3, is EAGVAQSPRYKIIEKRQSVAFWCNPISGHATLYWYQQILGQGPKLLIQFQNNGVVDDSQLPKDRFSAERLKGVDSTLKIQPAKLEDSAVYLCASSLGSQISTDTQYFGPGTRLTVL.

This clonotype showed up many times. This sequence joins TRBV30 and TRBJ2-7; weak D call: TRBD2 (6 bases). The CDR3 has 13 amino acids. Trimming cost V 0 bases and J 1 base, with 7 bases left between them. CDR1 and CDR2 (germline): GTSNPN, SVGIG (reference sequence). CDR3 DNA: TGTGCCTGGAGTGTACGGGGGTCCTACGAGCAGTACTTC. It translates to CAWSVRGSYEQYF.

This chain connects TRBV30 to TRBJ2-6; D ambiguous. The CDR3 length is 14 residues. Trimming took off 1 base at V and 2 bases at J, with 6 bases between the two ends. CDR1 is GTSNPN and CDR2 is SVGIG in the germline V gene (reference sequence). DNA of the CDR3: TGTGCCTGGAGTGGGGTGGCTGGGGCCAACGTCCTGACTTTC. This translates into CAWSGVAGANVLTF.

This clonotype showed up many times. This sequence joins TRBV19 and TRBJ1-4; no definite D call. Trimming pared 7 bases from V and 3 bases from J, leaving 12 bases between. From germline, CDR1 is LNHDA and CDR2 SQIVND (reference sequence). The CDR3 consists of 14 residues. This chain's CDR3 is CASNPTTSNEKLFF. The CDR3 DNA is TGTGCCAGTAACCCGACAACTTCTAATGAAAAACTGTTTTTT.

The V call is TRBV27, the J call TRBJ2-2; D is perhaps TRBD2 (6 bases). The ends were cut back, 3 bases at V and 5 bases at J, with 10 bases in the middle. The length of the CDR3 is 14 residues. CDR1 MNHEY and CDR2 SMNVEV come from the germline V gene (reference sequence). In nucleotides, the CDR3 is TGTGCCAGCAGTTTGGCGGGAATTACCGGGGAGCTGTTTTTT. Translation: CASSLAGITGELFF.

On this clonotype: This CDR3 is missing its conserved last phenylalanine or tryptophan, likely due to a read error. The chain links TRBV30 to TRBJ2-3; no clear D. The germline V and J ends were trimmed by 5 bases and 4 bases, with 16 bases remaining between them. CDR1 and CDR2 from the germline V gene are GTSNPN and SVGIG (reference sequence). CDR3 length: 14 amino acids. The CDR3 sequence: CAWGRVGDSDTQYL. The CDR3 DNA reads TGTGCCTGGGGTAGAGTCGGAGACTCAGATACGCAGTATCTT.

This clonotype was counted ten times or more. The chain joins TRBV19 to TRBJ2-3; no definite D call. V was shortened by 10 bases and J by 4 bases, with 15 bases between the two germline ends. Germline V CDR1 and CDR2: LNHDA, SQIVND (reference sequence). The CDR3 totals 13 residues. Here the CDR3 DNA reads TGTGCCACAAAAGGGCCGTTGGCAGATACGCAGTATTTT. This translates into CATKGPLADTQYF.

Ten or more counts support this clonotype. The chain is built from TRBV7-9 and TRBJ2-3, with D unresolved. Germline V gene lookup returns CDR1 SEHNR and CDR2 FQNEAQ (reference sequence). V lost 6 bases and J lost 4, with 17 bases in between. The CDR3 length is 15 residues. The CDR3 sequence is CASRDDRTFPDTQYF. As DNA, the CDR3 is TGTGCCAGCAGGGACGATCGGACGTTCCCAGATACGCAGTATTTT.

This clonotype was recorded many times. The chain couples TRBV20-1 to TRBJ1-6, with 7 bases matching TRBD1. The CDR3 loop spans 16 amino acids. With V trimmed by 6 bases and J by 2 bases, 10 bases remained unmatched. Germline-derived CDR1 and CDR2 are DFQATT and SNEGSKA (reference sequence). The CDR3 nucleotides are TGCAGTGCCGTCGACAGGGCTAAGCCCTATAATTCACCCCTCCACTTT. Translation: CSAVDRAKPYNSPLHF.